Presented here are 3 T cell receptor beta chains from one specimen sequenced in a study of early T cells in non-severe SARS-CoV-2 infection. TCRdb called the 5' RACE reads again in MiXCR, with one record for every CDR3 protein. In the table there are about 94,000 distinct CDR3 sequences, under 15% of which are singletons. Sequencing was done on a sample of whole blood. Receptors originate from an adult who was a healthcare worker with PCR-confirmed SARS-CoV-2 infection or an uninfected control (not recorded which).

The J gene is TRBJ1-2, the V gene TRBV5-5, with D maybe TRBD1 (6 bases). CDR1 is SGHKS, CDR2 YYEKEE, per germline (reference sequence). CDR3 size: 17 residues. Trimming stripped 4 bases from V and 6 bases from J, with 25 bases between. CDR3 sequence (DNA): TGTGCCAGCAGCCCCGTCGGGTTATCGGGGGCGCGAGATGGCTACACCTTC. This translates into CASSPVGLSGARDGYTF.

The sample holds many counts of this clonotype. The chain uses TRBV18 and TRBJ2-7; D assignment may be TRBD1 or TRBD2 (5 bases each). V lost 3 bases and J 6 bases, leaving 9 bases between the germline ends. Germline lookup yields CDR1 KGHSH and CDR2 LQKENI. The CDR3 covers 12 residues. DNA of the CDR3: TGTGCCAGCTCACCCACGGGGCCCGAGCAGTACTTC. It yields the protein CASSPTGPEQYF.

A few counts support this clonotype. The J gene is TRBJ2-3, the V gene TRBV5-1; D gene unclear. V was trimmed by 1 base and J by 3 bases, leaving 12 bases between them. This CDR3 region has 15 residues. Germline V gene sequence: CDR1 SGHRS, CDR2 YFSETQ. CDR3 amino acids: CASSLNGEQTDTQYF. The CDR3 DNA reads TGCGCCAGCAGCTTGAATGGGGAACAGACAGATACGCAGTATTTT.